These 4 T cell receptor beta chains were all obtained from the same sample, sequenced in a study of cytomegalovirus exposure and HLA in healthy donors. Use of 60 Vbeta and 13 Jbeta primers characterized the PCR. Some clones are missing from TCRdb's copy, which holds only in-frame ones; the method was immunoSEQ multiplex PCR. The data show under 150,000 clones, with approximately 80% seen just once and 2% to 2.5% held by the top ten. The material sequenced was PBMCs. The receptors here all came from a man aged 45-65 years in good health and CMV-seronegative.

This clone has only one observation. V and J are TRBV19 and TRBJ2-7; possibly TRBD1 for D (7 bases). V lost 1 base and J 3 bases, leaving 13 bases between the germline ends. The CDR3 is made up of 15 amino acids. The germline gives CDR1 LNHDA, CDR2 SQIVND (reference sequence). CDR3 in DNA: TGTGCCAGTAGTATAGTAGGAGGGGGCCTCTACGAGCAGTACTTC. Protein sequence: CASSIVGGGLYEQYF.

This clone has only one observation. The J gene is TRBJ2-7, the V gene TRBV30; 9 bases are shared with TRBD1. The J segment lost 4 bases and the V segment lost 4 bases, leaving 8 bases of the junction unmatched. CDR1 is GTSNPN and CDR2 is SVGIG in the germline V gene (reference sequence). The CDR3 has 14 residues. Written as DNA, the CDR3 is TGTGCCTGGACCCCGGGACAGGGTGTATACGAGCAGTACTTC. This encodes CAWTPGQGVYEQYF.

This chain uses TRBV5-1 with TRBJ2-2; the D is unclear. Trimming shortened V by 0 bases and J by 0 bases, and 6 bases separated the two germline ends. Germline V gives CDR1 SGHRS, CDR2 YFSETQ. The CDR3 consists of 15 residues. In nucleotides, the CDR3 is TGCGCCAGCAGCTTGGGGGCACCGAACACCGGGGAGCTGTTTTTT. Amino acid sequence: CASSLGAPNTGELFF.

The V call is TRBV13, the J call TRBJ1-1; no definite D call. CDR3 size: 15 residues. Germline CDR1 PRHDT, CDR2 FYEKMQ (reference sequence). Trimming shortened V by 0 bases and J by 7 bases, and 15 bases separated the two germline ends. The CDR3 spells CASSLGYREVGEAFF. DNA for the CDR3: TGTGCCAGCAGCTTAGGTTATCGGGAGGTAGGTGAAGCTTTCTTT.